The clone carrying this T cell receptor beta chain was counted a few times. The antigen remains undetermined. Purity above 98% was achieved in all sorted populations. The data are from a study of beta chain features in type 1 diabetes. Study background: The patients were much like the healthy donors in age, gender and cell yields. Examination covered around 100 million sorted cells spanning all samples.

V shed 3 bases and J shed 11 bases, with 13 bases lying between them. CDR3 length: 11 amino acids. Germline V gene data show CDR1 as DFQATT and CDR2 as SNEGSKA (reference sequence). Expressed TCRB transcripts were sequenced because the isolated RNA had all been reverse transcribed beforehand. Only in-frame clones appear in the TCRdb table, and some are missing; sequencing was by immunoSEQ multiplex PCR. The repertoire holds over 500,000 clones, about 16% seen once, with 0.093% in the top ten. The study's findings and limits: Fewer insertions but more deletions were seen at VDJ junctions in type 1 diabetes patients.

The chain carries TRBV20-1 and TRBJ1-1, with D unclear. This receptor was identified in a man younger than 35 in good health. Sequenced: naive CD4+ T cells from blood. In DNA, the CDR3 is TGCAGTGCTAGTTGGAAGGGTGGGGCTTTCTTT. Protein: CSASWKGGAFF.